These T cell receptor beta chains were read from a single sample in a study of monozygotic twins with inflammatory bowel disease. TCRdb re-analyzed the 5' RACE reads; it lists each CDR3 protein once, without DNA. The sample totals roughly 200,000 distinct CDR3 sequences. The specimen sequenced was blood. All receptors derive from a human donor with ulcerative colitis or Crohn's disease, or a healthy co-twin of an affected twin (not recorded which). Both conserved end residues are part of each CDR3. Each record gives: V gene, clone size, J gene, CDR3 protein. Clone size is shown for a subset of rows, as once, few, many or a class of expanded clone.

V gene: TRBV7-9
clone size: -
J gene: TRBJ2-1
CDR3 protein: CASSSWTSRNEQFF

V gene: TRBV7-8
clone size: -
J gene: TRBJ2-5
CDR3 protein: CASSSGGAGETQYF

V gene: TRBV7-2
clone size: -
J gene: TRBJ1-2
CDR3 protein: CASSRAGTAYGYTF

V gene: TRBV20-1
clone size: -
J gene: TRBJ1-1
CDR3 protein: CSATLGQWITEAFF

V gene: TRBV11-2
clone size: -
J gene: TRBJ2-3
CDR3 protein: CASSHGGRASTDTQYF

V gene: TRBV19
clone size: -
J gene: TRBJ2-7
CDR3 protein: CASSSPGQMTMGEQYF

V gene: TRBV12-3/TRBV12-4
clone size: -
J gene: TRBJ1-4
CDR3 protein: CASSSPLPRGVKSPHEKLFF

V gene: TRBV21-1
clone size: -
J gene: TRBJ2-3
CDR3 protein: CAKEPYRGKTDTQYF

V gene: TRBV15
clone size: -
J gene: TRBJ1-2
CDR3 protein: CATSPSRQNYGYTF

V gene: TRBV4-1
clone size: -
J gene: TRBJ1-2
CDR3 protein: CASRGQWENYGYTF

V gene: TRBV5-1
clone size: -
J gene: TRBJ1-1
CDR3 protein: CASSLALGFTEAFF

V gene: TRBV10-3
clone size: -
J gene: TRBJ2-1
CDR3 protein: CAIQASYAGANVNEQFF

V gene: TRBV28
clone size: -
J gene: TRBJ2-7
CDR3 protein: CASSPTGNGEQYF

V gene: TRBV7-9
clone size: -
J gene: TRBJ1-4
CDR3 protein: CASSLGGPVEKLFF

V gene: TRBV5-1
clone size: -
J gene: TRBJ2-3
CDR3 protein: CASSFETSTDTQYF

V gene: TRBV6-2/TRBV6-3
clone size: medium-sized
J gene: TRBJ2-2
CDR3 protein: CASSPTGFFFTGELFF

V gene: TRBV7-9
clone size: -
J gene: TRBJ2-7
CDR3 protein: CASSFAGGTYEQYF

V gene: TRBV29-1
clone size: -
J gene: TRBJ2-1
CDR3 protein: CSVEVALNEQFF

V gene: TRBV6-5
clone size: -
J gene: TRBJ2-5
CDR3 protein: CASSYSSGGETQYF

V gene: TRBV7-2
clone size: -
J gene: TRBJ1-2
CDR3 protein: CASSEEVGYTF

V gene: TRBV9
clone size: -
J gene: TRBJ1-1
CDR3 protein: CASSATGTRGTEAFF

V gene: TRBV5-1
clone size: -
J gene: TRBJ2-3
CDR3 protein: CASSSRDADTQYF

V gene: TRBV18
clone size: -
J gene: TRBJ2-7
CDR3 protein: CASSTGQGITYEQYF

V gene: TRBV5-6
clone size: -
J gene: TRBJ1-5
CDR3 protein: CASSFQGIGGQPQHF

V gene: TRBV15
clone size: -
J gene: TRBJ2-7
CDR3 protein: CATSRVAGEQYF

V gene: TRBV5-6
clone size: -
J gene: TRBJ2-1
CDR3 protein: CASSLFGGGSYNEQFF